These 18 T cell receptor beta chains came from one sample sequenced in a study of blood T cell repertoires in COVID-19. Repertoires were generated with immunoSEQ multiplex PCR, while TCRdb's copy carries only in-frame clones and drops some. The table lists 280,000 or so clones, 70% to 90% of them singletons, with over 2% in the top ten. The sample was PBMCs or T cells enriched from blood (not recorded which). Receptor source: a man between 25 and 39 years old who had recovered from COVID-19.

The rearrangement joins TRBV5-1 to TRBJ1-6; the match to TRBD1 covers 8 bases. Germline loops: CDR1 SGHRS, CDR2 YFSETQ. This CDR3 is 14 amino acids long. V lost 4 bases and J lost 9; bases outside the gene matches: 6. The CDR3 is CASSGGQDGSPLHF. The CDR3 coding sequence is TGCGCCAGCAGCGGGGGACAGGACGGTTCACCCCTCCACTTT.

In its sample, this clone was seen once. The identical CDR3 is also encoded by other nucleotide sequences in the sample. The rearrangement uses TRBV9 and TRBJ2-2; 7 positions match TRBD1. Germline CDR1 is SGDLS and CDR2 is YYNGEE. After removal of 0 bases from V and 1 base from J, the junction contained 0 bases not matched to a gene. This CDR3 has 15 residues. CDR3 DNA: TGTGCCAGCAGCGTAGCAGGGGGGAACACCGGGGAGCTGTTTTTT. It specifies CASSVAGGNTGELFF.

The V gene is TRBV7-9, the J gene TRBJ1-2, with unresolved D. V gave up 6 bases and J gave up 1 base, with 9 bases separating them. Germline assignment: CDR1 SEHNR and CDR2 FQNEAQ (reference sequence). There are 13 residues in the CDR3. The CDR3 sequence is CASSYESNYGYTF. DNA for the CDR3: TGTGCCAGCAGTTACGAGAGTAACTATGGCTACACCTTC.

V gene TRBV6-2 or TRBV6-3 combines with J gene TRBJ1-1; possibly TRBD1 for D (6 bases). From germline, CDR1 is MNHEY and CDR2 SVGEGT. The V end lost 2 bases, the J end lost 10 bases, and 11 bases lay between the germline ends. The CDR3 extends over 12 amino acids. The CDR3 here is CASSYPPRGAFF. DNA for the CDR3: TGTGCCAGCAGTTACCCCCCCAGGGGAGCTTTCTTT.

This rearrangement joins TRBV19 to TRBJ1-2; TRBD1 aligns across 8 bases. The J segment lost 7 bases and the V segment lost 5 bases, leaving 6 bases of the junction unmatched. Germline V gene lookup returns CDR1 LNHDA and CDR2 SQIVND (reference sequence). The CDR3 spans 13 residues. The CDR3 protein is CASSQGAISGYTF. The CDR3 coding sequence is TGTGCCAGTAGTCAGGGGGCTATCTCTGGCTACACCTTC.

This CDR3 is CASSDTLGAGTMNTEAFF. CDR3 bases: TGTGCCAGCAGCGATACATTGGGGGCAGGGACTATGAACACTGAAGCTTTCTTT. The chain links TRBV7-6 to TRBJ1-1; TRBD1 is a possible D gene (6 bases). The CDR3 length is 18 residues. With 5 bases removed from V and 0 bases from J, the gap between germline ends came to 22 bases. Per germline, CDR1 SGHVS and CDR2 FNYEAQ.

The V and J genes are TRBV5-4 and TRBJ2-3; no clear D gene. CDR1 SGHNT and CDR2 YYREEE come from the germline V gene (reference sequence). The CDR3 loop spans 15 amino acids. Trimming cost V 2 bases and J 0 bases, with 10 bases left between them. The CDR3 DNA is TGTGCCAGCAGCTTTGGTCTAGTCAGCACAGATACGCAGTATTTT. Translation gives CASSFGLVSTDTQYF.

V usage is TRBV19 and J usage is TRBJ1-1; D ambiguous. The CDR3 loop spans 12 amino acids. Trimming pared 8 bases from V and 7 bases from J, leaving 14 bases between. Per germline, CDR1 LNHDA and CDR2 SQIVND (reference sequence). The CDR3, as DNA: TGTGCCAGTGGATCCAGGCAGCTTGAAGCTTTCTTT. Protein product: CASGSRQLEAFF.

This chain connects TRBV3-1 (or the pseudogene TRBV3-2) to TRBJ1-1; D gene unclear. Per germline, CDR1 LGHDT and CDR2 YNNKEL (reference sequence). The V and J ends lost 0 bases and 9 bases respectively, with 14 bases between them. The CDR3 spans 14 residues. The CDR3 DNA sequence: TGTGCCAGCAGCCAAGATCGGTACAGAGTAAAAGCTTTCTTT. Amino acid sequence: CASSQDRYRVKAFF.

This chain connects TRBV3-1 (or the pseudogene TRBV3-2) to TRBJ1-1; 10 bases agree with TRBD1. The CDR3 contains 14 residues. The V gene end was trimmed by 4 bases and the J gene end by 4 bases; junction bases not matched to a gene: 3. Germline assignment: CDR1 LGHDT and CDR2 YNNKEL (reference sequence). For the CDR3, the DNA is TGTGCCAGCAGCCCCCGGGACAGGGGCACTGAAGCTTTCTTT. This codes for CASSPRDRGTEAFF.

This clone occurred a few times. The chain has TRBV7-3 and TRBJ2-7; TRBD1 might be the D (6 bases). CDR1 and CDR2 (germline): SGHTA, FQGTGA. Trimming took 6 bases from V and 6 from J, leaving 15 bases between them. The CDR3 has 13 residues. CDR3 in amino acids: CASSTGSSGEQYF. The CDR3 DNA reads TGTGCCAGCAGTACAGGGTCTTCGGGCGAGCAGTACTTC.

The chain links TRBV5-1 to TRBJ1-1, with a tentative D call TRBD1 (6 bases). Germline assignment: CDR1 SGHRS and CDR2 YFSETQ. With 2 bases removed from V and 0 bases from J, the gap between germline ends came to 11 bases. CDR3 size: 15 residues. CDR3 amino acids: CASSLTGTLNTEAFF. In nucleotides, the CDR3 is TGCGCCAGCAGCTTAACAGGGACATTGAACACTGAAGCTTTCTTT.

This rearrangement joins TRBV7-2 to TRBJ1-1; 7 nucleotides line up with TRBD1. The CDR3 covers 14 residues. Germline values: CDR1 SGHTA, CDR2 FQGNSA. Trimming took 6 bases from V and 0 from J; bases not matched to a gene: 4. The CDR3 DNA follows: TGTGCCAGCAGTCGACAGGGTTTGAACACTGAAGCTTTCTTT. This codes for CASSRQGLNTEAFF.

The CDR3 nucleotides read TGTGCGACAGGGTGGGCTGGAAACACCATATATTTT. Its protein is CATGWAGNTIYF. The chain is built from TRBV19 and TRBJ1-3; 7 bases are a match to TRBD1. The length of the CDR3 is 12 residues. Germline V CDR1 and CDR2: LNHDA, SQIVND (reference sequence).

The chain couples TRBV27 to TRBJ1-1; no definite D call. Trimming took off 6 bases at V and 6 bases at J, with 14 bases between the two ends. The CDR3 is 13 amino acids. Germline CDR1 is MNHEY and CDR2 is SMNVEV (reference sequence). The DNA of the CDR3 is TGTGCCAGCAGGCCTACGTCGCGGGCTGAAGCTTTCTTT. Protein sequence: CASRPTSRAEAFF.

The CDR3 DNA is TGCGCCAGCAGCCAGACTAGCGGGGCCTTCTACGAGCAGTACTTC. It is translated as CASSQTSGAFYEQYF. V is TRBV4-1 and J is TRBJ2-7; 11 bases map to TRBD2. From germline, CDR1 is MGHRA and CDR2 YSYEKL. This CDR3 region has 15 residues. J lost 3 bases, V lost 3 bases, and 4 bases had no gene match.

This chain uses TRBV5-8 with TRBJ2-2; the D is unclear. CDR1 SGHTS and CDR2 YDEGEE come from the germline V gene. V was shortened by 5 bases and J by 3 bases, with 11 bases between the two germline ends. This CDR3 comprises 14 residues. CDR3 residues: CASRRKLYTGELFF. In DNA form, the CDR3 reads TGTGCCAGCAGGAGGAAGTTGTACACCGGGGAGCTGTTTTTT. The whole variable domain, filled in from reference TRBV5-8 and TRBJ2-2, reads EAGVTQSPTHLIKTRGQQATLRCSPISGHTSVYWYQQALGLGLQFLLWYDEGEERNRGNFPPRFSGRQFPNYSSELNVNALELEDSALYLCASRRKLYTGELFFGEGSRLTVL.

The chain joins TRBV3-1 (or the pseudogene TRBV3-2) to TRBJ2-7; TRBD2 might be the D (5 bases). V was shortened by 6 bases and J by 2 bases, with 11 bases between the two germline ends. The CDR3 runs 13 residues. Germline V lookup: CDR1 LGHDT, CDR2 YNNKEL (reference sequence). The CDR3 spells CASSQSGPYEQYF. The CDR3 nucleotides read TGTGCCAGCAGTCAGAGCGGACCCTACGAGCAGTACTTC.